This record covers a single T cell receptor beta chain. The antigen is not known. From 5'RACE with constant-segment primers came TCR alpha and TCR beta cDNA libraries that carried sample barcodes and UMIs. TCRdb fed the 5' RACE reads into MiXCR, producing one record per CDR3 protein. Of around 390,000 distinct CDR3 sequences listed, 15% to 20% were seen once; the top ten hold 20% to 25%. Germline trimming cut 7 bases from V and 13 bases from J; bases unmatched to any gene: 17. CDR1 and CDR2 from the germline V gene are MNHEY and SVGAGI. This CDR3 has 15 amino acids. The data derive from a study of T-cell memory formation after mild COVID-19. Whole-study results and caveats: The finding that pre-infection memory included some responding clones suggested that cross-reactive memory joined. Mainly in CM and EM were contracting CD4+ clones; CD8+ were in EMRA. Clones contracting over day 15 to 85 were CD4/CD8 balanced, with later expanders leaning CD4+.

V usage is TRBV6-5 and J usage is TRBJ1-4; the match to TRBD1 covers 8 bases. The TCR was taken from a man aged 18 to 29 who had mild COVID-19 (a few samples of this study predate the infection). Cell type and time point are not known. Sequenced: PBMCs or a T cell subset sorted from them (not recorded which). CDR3 bases: TGTGCCAGCAATACCGGACAGGGTGATTCTGCCGGACTGTTTTTT. Amino acids: CASNTGQGDSAGLFF.